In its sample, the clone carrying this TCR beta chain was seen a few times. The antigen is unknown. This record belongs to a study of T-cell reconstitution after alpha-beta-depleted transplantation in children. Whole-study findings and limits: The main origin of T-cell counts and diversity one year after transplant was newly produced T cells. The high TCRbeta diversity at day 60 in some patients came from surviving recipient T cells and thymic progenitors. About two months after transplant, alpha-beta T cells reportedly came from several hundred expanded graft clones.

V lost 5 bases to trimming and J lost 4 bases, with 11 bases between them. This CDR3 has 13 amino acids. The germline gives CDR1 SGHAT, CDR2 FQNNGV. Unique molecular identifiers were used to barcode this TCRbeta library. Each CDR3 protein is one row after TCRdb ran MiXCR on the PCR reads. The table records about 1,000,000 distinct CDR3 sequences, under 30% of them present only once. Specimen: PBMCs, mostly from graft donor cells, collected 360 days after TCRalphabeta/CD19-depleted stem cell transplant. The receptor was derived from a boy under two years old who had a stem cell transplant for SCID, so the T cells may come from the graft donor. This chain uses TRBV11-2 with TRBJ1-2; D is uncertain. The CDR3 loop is CASSRERLYGYTF. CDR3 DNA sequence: TGTGCCAGCAGCAGGGAGCGCCTCTATGGCTACACCTTC.